These T cell receptor beta chains were read from a single sample in a study of graft-versus-host responses after intestinal transplantation. What these receptors recognize is not known. Only in-frame clones appear in the TCRdb table, and some are missing; sequencing was by immunoSEQ multiplex PCR. Of under 45,000 clones detected, approximately 93% appear once; the ten largest clones hold 0.2% to 0.25%. The sample here was unstimulated CD4+ T cells sorted from spleen or lymph node cells, taken before transplant. The receptor source for this set is a human donor who was the organ donor for an intestinal transplant. Each CDR3 is given with its conserved first and last residue. The order of the fields is J gene, V gene, CDR3 length, clone size, D gene, CDR3 protein, CDR3 DNA. A D gene is named only where the DNA matches it firmly. The size entry is marked missing in some rows and otherwise reads once, few, many or a size class.

j_call: TRBJ1-4; v_call: TRBV7-2; cdr3_length: 13; clone_size: .; d_call: TRBD1; cdr3_aa: CATRGQVGEKLFF; cdr3_nt: TGTGCCACTCGAGGACAGGTTGGAGAAAAACTGTTTTTT
j_call: TRBJ1-5; v_call: TRBV28; cdr3_length: 16; clone_size: .; d_call: .; cdr3_aa: CASSFTGSYSNQPQHF; cdr3_nt: TGTGCCAGCAGTTTTACAGGGAGTTATAGCAATCAGCCCCAGCATTTT
j_call: TRBJ1-2; v_call: TRBV6-5; cdr3_length: 14; clone_size: once; d_call: TRBD1; cdr3_aa: CASSSLQGEEGYTF; cdr3_nt: TGTGCCAGCAGTTCCCTCCAGGGGGAGGAAGGCTACACCTTC
j_call: TRBJ2-3; v_call: TRBV19; cdr3_length: 16; clone_size: .; d_call: TRBD2; cdr3_aa: CASSIGLAGGPVTQYF; cdr3_nt: TGTGCCAGTAGTATCGGACTAGCGGGGGGGCCGGTCACGCAGTATTTT
j_call: TRBJ2-3; v_call: TRBV4-3; cdr3_length: 15; clone_size: .; d_call: .; cdr3_aa: CASSPRLLGTDTQYF; cdr3_nt: TGCGCCAGCAGCCCTAGACTACTAGGCACAGATACGCAGTATTTT
j_call: TRBJ1-6; v_call: TRBV2; cdr3_length: 12; clone_size: .; d_call: .; cdr3_aa: CASTGHNSPLHF; cdr3_nt: TGTGCCAGCACGGGACATAATTCACCCCTCCACTTT
j_call: TRBJ2-1; v_call: TRBV20-1; cdr3_length: 11; clone_size: .; d_call: .; cdr3_aa: CSARLGGEQFF; cdr3_nt: TGCAGTGCCCGACTAGGGGGTGAGCAGTTCTTC
j_call: TRBJ1-1; v_call: TRBV12-2; cdr3_length: 14; clone_size: few; d_call: .; cdr3_aa: CASRLDRGRTEAFF; cdr3_nt: TGTGCAAGTCGCTTAGACAGGGGGCGCACTGAAGCTTTCTTT
j_call: TRBJ1-6; v_call: TRBV9; cdr3_length: 15; clone_size: .; d_call: .; cdr3_aa: CASSPQWGGSSPLHF; cdr3_nt: TGTGCCAGCAGCCCACAATGGGGTGGTAGTTCACCCCTCCACTTT
j_call: TRBJ2-5; v_call: TRBV6-5; cdr3_length: 14; clone_size: once; d_call: .; cdr3_aa: CASRPGTLAQTQYF; cdr3_nt: TGTGCCAGCAGACCCGGGACCCTCGCCCAGACCCAGTACTTC
j_call: TRBJ2-5; v_call: TRBV30; cdr3_length: 12; clone_size: .; d_call: .; cdr3_aa: CAWSVQGETQYF; cdr3_nt: TGTGCCTGGAGTGTACAGGGAGAGACCCAGTACTTC
j_call: TRBJ2-3; v_call: TRBV30; cdr3_length: 17; clone_size: .; d_call: TRBD2; cdr3_aa: CAWRLAGGLNVRDTQYF; cdr3_nt: TGTGCCTGGAGACTAGCGGGGGGCCTAAACGTACGGGATACGCAGTATTTT
j_call: TRBJ2-7; v_call: TRBV6-1; cdr3_length: 13; clone_size: .; d_call: .; cdr3_aa: CASSEGWAGEQYF; cdr3_nt: TGTGCCAGCAGTGAAGGGTGGGCGGGAGAGCAGTACTTC
j_call: TRBJ2-3; v_call: TRBV5-4; cdr3_length: 16; clone_size: once; d_call: TRBD1; cdr3_aa: CASSLGSEGAKDTQYF; cdr3_nt: TGTGCCAGCAGCCTGGGCTCCGAGGGGGCAAAAGATACGCAGTATTTT
j_call: TRBJ1-2; v_call: TRBV7-2; cdr3_length: 13; clone_size: .; d_call: .; cdr3_aa: CASSLSQDYGYTF; cdr3_nt: TGTGCCAGCAGCTTAAGCCAGGACTATGGCTACACCTTC
j_call: TRBJ2-1; v_call: TRBV5-6; cdr3_length: 15; clone_size: .; d_call: TRBD2; cdr3_aa: CASSLSGGAYNEQFF; cdr3_nt: TGTGCCAGCAGTCTTAGCGGGGGGGCCTACAATGAGCAGTTCTTC
j_call: TRBJ2-1; v_call: TRBV2; cdr3_length: 16; clone_size: .; d_call: TRBD1; cdr3_aa: CASSERTGQLYNEQFF; cdr3_nt: TGTGCCAGCAGTGAAAGAACGGGACAGCTCTACAATGAGCAGTTCTTC
j_call: TRBJ2-3; v_call: TRBV5-1; cdr3_length: 14; clone_size: .; d_call: .; cdr3_aa: CASSLEYYTDTQYF; cdr3_nt: TGCGCCAGCAGCTTGGAGTATTACACAGATACGCAGTATTTT
j_call: TRBJ2-1; v_call: TRBV6-4; cdr3_length: 16; clone_size: .; d_call: TRBD2; cdr3_aa: CASSKVASGGDNEQFF; cdr3_nt: TGTGCCAGCAGTAAGGTGGCTAGCGGGGGAGACAATGAGCAGTTCTTC
j_call: TRBJ2-4; v_call: TRBV11-2; cdr3_length: 15; clone_size: .; d_call: TRBD2; cdr3_aa: CASSFSGGAKNIQYF; cdr3_nt: TGTGCCAGCAGCTTTAGCGGGGGTGCCAAAAACATTCAGTACTTC
j_call: TRBJ2-2; v_call: TRBV6-1; cdr3_length: 15; clone_size: .; d_call: TRBD1; cdr3_aa: CASSKTGQNTGELFF; cdr3_nt: TGTGCCAGCAGTAAGACAGGGCAGAACACCGGGGAGCTGTTTTTT
j_call: TRBJ2-3; v_call: TRBV5-1; cdr3_length: 17; clone_size: .; d_call: .; cdr3_aa: CASSFQGGYTSTDTQYF; cdr3_nt: TGCGCCAGCAGCTTTCAGGGGGGATATACGAGCACAGATACGCAGTATTTT
j_call: TRBJ1-6; v_call: TRBV9; cdr3_length: 14; clone_size: .; d_call: .; cdr3_aa: CASSVGRYNSPLHF; cdr3_nt: TGTGCCAGCAGCGTAGGTCGGTATAATTCACCCCTCCACTTT
j_call: TRBJ1-4; v_call: TRBV4-3; cdr3_length: 15; clone_size: .; d_call: .; cdr3_aa: CASSQDHRAGIELFF; cdr3_nt: TGCGCCAGCAGCCAAGACCACAGGGCCGGTATAGAACTGTTTTTT
j_call: TRBJ1-1; v_call: TRBV6-5; cdr3_length: 15; clone_size: once; d_call: .; cdr3_aa: CASTTVGARNTEAFF; cdr3_nt: TGTGCCAGCACAACCGTGGGGGCTCGGAACACTGAAGCTTTCTTT
j_call: TRBJ2-5; v_call: TRBV30; cdr3_length: 13; clone_size: .; d_call: .; cdr3_aa: CAWNFVRGETQYF; cdr3_nt: TGTGCCTGGAATTTTGTCCGCGGCGAGACCCAGTACTTC
j_call: TRBJ2-7; v_call: TRBV5-1; cdr3_length: 15; clone_size: .; d_call: TRBD2; cdr3_aa: CASSLKAGLVAEQYF; cdr3_nt: TGCGCCAGCAGCTTGAAGGCCGGACTAGTCGCCGAGCAGTACTTC
j_call: TRBJ2-5; v_call: TRBV15; cdr3_length: 14; clone_size: .; d_call: TRBD2; cdr3_aa: CATSKGTTQETQYF; cdr3_nt: TGTGCCACCAGCAAAGGGACTACCCAAGAGACCCAGTACTTC
j_call: TRBJ1-1; v_call: TRBV4-1; cdr3_length: 14; clone_size: once; d_call: .; cdr3_aa: CASSQVSVQDEAFF; cdr3_nt: TGCGCCAGCAGCCAGGTCTCCGTTCAGGATGAAGCTTTCTTT
j_call: TRBJ1-5; v_call: TRBV6-1; cdr3_length: 14; clone_size: .; d_call: .; cdr3_aa: CASGGLQVHQPQHF; cdr3_nt: TGTGCCAGCGGGGGGCTACAGGTGCACCAGCCCCAGCATTTT
j_call: TRBJ2-3; v_call: TRBV4-2; cdr3_length: 18; clone_size: .; d_call: TRBD2; cdr3_aa: CASSQDPPSGGGTDTQYF; cdr3_nt: TGTGCCAGCAGCCAAGATCCCCCAAGCGGGGGGGGTACAGATACGCAGTATTTT
j_call: TRBJ2-5; v_call: TRBV4-3; cdr3_length: 15; clone_size: .; d_call: .; cdr3_aa: CASSQGGQFQETQYF; cdr3_nt: TGCGCCAGCAGCCAAGGAGGACAGTTCCAAGAGACCCAGTACTTC
j_call: TRBJ1-2; v_call: TRBV15; cdr3_length: 14; clone_size: .; d_call: .; cdr3_aa: CATSRDGQGGGYTF; cdr3_nt: TGTGCCACCAGCAGAGATGGGCAGGGAGGCGGCTACACCTTC
j_call: TRBJ2-7; v_call: TRBV7-2; cdr3_length: 16; clone_size: .; d_call: .; cdr3_aa: CASSSARGGIYYEQYF; cdr3_nt: TGTGCCAGCAGCTCGGCCCGGGGAGGTATTTACTACGAGCAGTACTTC
j_call: TRBJ1-3; v_call: TRBV5-6; cdr3_length: 16; clone_size: .; d_call: TRBD1; cdr3_aa: CASSRRTGPLGNTIYF; cdr3_nt: TGTGCCAGCAGCCGCCGGACAGGGCCCCTTGGAAACACCATATATTTT